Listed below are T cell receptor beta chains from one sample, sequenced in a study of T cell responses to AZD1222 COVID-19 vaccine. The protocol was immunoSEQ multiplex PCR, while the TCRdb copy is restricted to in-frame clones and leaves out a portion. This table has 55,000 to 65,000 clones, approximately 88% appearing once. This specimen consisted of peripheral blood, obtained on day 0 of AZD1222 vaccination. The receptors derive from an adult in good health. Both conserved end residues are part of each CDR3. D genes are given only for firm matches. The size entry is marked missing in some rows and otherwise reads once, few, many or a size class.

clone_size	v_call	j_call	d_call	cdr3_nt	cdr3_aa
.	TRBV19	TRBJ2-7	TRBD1	TGTGCCAGTAGACCAGACAGGGGAAGTAAGCAGTACTTC	CASRPDRGSKQYF
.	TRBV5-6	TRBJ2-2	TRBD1	TGTGCCAGCAGCCAGACAGGGATCACCGGGGAGCTGTTTTTT	CASSQTGITGELFF
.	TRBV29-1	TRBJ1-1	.	TGCAGCGTTGGAGTAACAGGTTTGAACACTGAAGCTTTCTTT	CSVGVTGLNTEAFF
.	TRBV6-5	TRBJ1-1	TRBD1	TGTGCCAGCAGTCCCACCGGGACAGGTGAAGCTTTCTTT	CASSPTGTGEAFF
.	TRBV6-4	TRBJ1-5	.	TGTGCTACCCTCCGCGAGGGAGTTGTCCAGCCCCAGCATTTT	CATLREGVVQPQHF
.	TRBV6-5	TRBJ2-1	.	TGTGCCAGCCGCGAGACAGCGAACTCCTACAATGAGCAGTTCTTC	CASRETANSYNEQFF
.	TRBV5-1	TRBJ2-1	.	TGCGCCAGCAGCCTGGGTGTGAACAATGAGCAGTTCTTC	CASSLGVNNEQFF
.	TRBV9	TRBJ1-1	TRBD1	TGTGCCAGCAGCCCCATGACAGGGCGCACTGAAGCTTTCTTT	CASSPMTGRTEAFF
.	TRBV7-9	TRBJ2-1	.	TGTGCCAGCAGCTCCACTAAGGCGGTCGGTGAGCAGTTCTTC	CASSSTKAVGEQFF
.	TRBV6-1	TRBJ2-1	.	TGTGCCAGCAGTGAAGCTATGGGTAGGGGCTACAATGAGCAGTTCTTC	CASSEAMGRGYNEQFF
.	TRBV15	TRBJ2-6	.	TGTGCCACCAATGACTTGACCAGCTCTGGGGCCAACGTCCTGACTTTC	CATNDLTSSGANVLTF
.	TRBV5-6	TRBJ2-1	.	TGTGCCAGCAGCTTGGTTCGGAATGAGCAGTTCTTC	CASSLVRNEQFF
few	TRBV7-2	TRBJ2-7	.	TGTGCCAGCAGCTTAGTGCCGGCATACGAGCAGTACTTC	CASSLVPAYEQYF
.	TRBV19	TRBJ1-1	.	TGTGCCAGTAGTATCGGCCCGAACACTGAAGCTTTCTTT	CASSIGPNTEAFF
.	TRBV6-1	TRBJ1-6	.	TGTGCCAGCAGTGAAGGTGACTTCTTTGATTCACCCCTCCACTTT	CASSEGDFFDSPLHF
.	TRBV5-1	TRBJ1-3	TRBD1	TGCGCCAGCAGCCCTATCCCGGGACAGGTTTGGGGTGGAAACACCATATATTTT	CASSPIPGQVWGGNTIYF
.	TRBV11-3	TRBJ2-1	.	TGTGCCAGCAGCTTAGATATCACAGGCGGCTCCTACAATGAGCAGTTCTTC	CASSLDITGGSYNEQFF
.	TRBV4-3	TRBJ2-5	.	TGCGCCAGCAGCCAAGGACTAGTGGAAGAGACCCAGTACTTC	CASSQGLVEETQYF
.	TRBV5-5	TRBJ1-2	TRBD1	TGTGCCAGCAGCTTGGAGGACAGGGATTTTAACTATGGCTACACCTTC	CASSLEDRDFNYGYTF
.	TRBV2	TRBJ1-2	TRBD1	TGTGCCAGCAGTGAAGGGCTGCCGGGACAGGTGGTTTACTATGGCTACACCTTC	CASSEGLPGQVVYYGYTF
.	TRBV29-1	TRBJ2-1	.	TGCAGCGTTGAAGACTCCTACAATGAGCAGTTCTTC	CSVEDSYNEQFF
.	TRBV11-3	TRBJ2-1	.	TGTGCCAGCAGCTTAGGACATGAGCAGTTCTTC	CASSLGHEQFF
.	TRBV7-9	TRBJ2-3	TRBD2	TGTGCCAGCAGCACTCTAGCGGGGGTAACAGATACGCAGTATTTT	CASSTLAGVTDTQYF
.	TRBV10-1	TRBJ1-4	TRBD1	TGCGCCAGCAGTGAGACGGGACAGGTTTGGGAAAAACTGTTTTTT	CASSETGQVWEKLFF
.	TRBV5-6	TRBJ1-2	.	TGTGCCAGCAGCTTGTTCGAGGGTGGCTACACCTTC	CASSLFEGGYTF
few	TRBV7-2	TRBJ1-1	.	TGTGCCAGCAGCTTAGAAGGGGCATGGAACACTGAAGCTTTCTTT	CASSLEGAWNTEAFF